Below are 26 T cell receptor beta chains sequenced from a single sample in a study of T cell responses to AZD1222 COVID-19 vaccine (dated by TCRdb to the early 2020s). To prepare the library, the immunoSEQ multiplex PCR assay was applied. As stored in TCRdb, this immuneACCESS dataset retains in-frame rearrangements with V and J assigned. A fraction of the clones does not appear; measured against another copy, unresolved V genes explain less than half of the discrepancy, and the remainder lacks a known reason. The sample includes about 120,000 clones, with 92% observed a single time. About 14% of the sample is taken by the ten largest. The time point label, read with the paper, signifies: baseline before first vaccination. The source was peripheral blood, collected on day 0 of AZD1222 vaccination. The receptors here all came from an adult in good health.

The chain recombines TRBV5-6 with TRBJ2-5, with D unresolved. Trimming removed 5 bases at V and 7 bases at J, with 9 bases between. In germline, CDR1 is SGHDT, CDR2 YYEEEE. The length of the CDR3 is 11 residues. The CDR3 DNA follows: TGTGCCAGCAGTCACCCTGGGACCCAGTACTTC. Protein sequence: CASSHPGTQYF. The full variable domain, in which reference TRBV5-6 and TRBJ2-5 provide the parts outside the CDR3, is DAGVTQSPTHLIKTRGQQVTLRCSPKSGHDTVSWYQQALGQGPQFIFQYYEEEERQRGNFPDRFSGHQFPNYSSELNVNALLLGDSALYLCASSHPGTQYFGPGTRLLVL.

The chain recombines TRBV6-6 with TRBJ2-3, with D perhaps matching TRBD1 or TRBD2 (5 bases each). The germline V gene has CDR1 MNHNY and CDR2 SVGAGI (reference sequence). The CDR3 spans 11 residues. V was clipped by 8 bases and J by 8 bases, with 11 bases between them. CDR3 in DNA: TGTGCCAGCCGGCAGGGAGCTACGCAGTATTTT. Protein product: CASRQGATQYF.

J is TRBJ1-2 and V is TRBV27; possibly TRBD1 for D (5 bases). The CDR3 has 14 residues. With 8 bases removed from V and 2 bases from J, the gap between germline ends came to 15 bases. In germline, CDR1 is MNHEY, CDR2 SMNVEV (reference sequence). DNA for the CDR3: TGTGCCAGCCGCCTGGGGGTGGGGAACTATGGCTACACCTTC. Translation: CASRLGVGNYGYTF.

Only one count was recorded for this clone. V gene TRBV19 combines with J gene TRBJ2-1; 10 bases fit TRBD2. The CDR3 covers 14 residues. CDR1 and CDR2 (germline): LNHDA, SQIVND (reference sequence). Unmatched junction bases numbered 1, after V lost 7 bases and J lost 1 base. The CDR3 region is CASTSGSSYNEQFF. For the CDR3, the DNA is TGTGCCAGTACTAGCGGGAGTTCCTACAATGAGCAGTTCTTC.

The chain uses TRBV19 and TRBJ1-5; tentative D call: TRBD1 (5 bases). Trimming stripped 4 bases from V and 1 base from J, with 17 bases between. CDR1 and CDR2 from the germline V gene are LNHDA and SQIVND (reference sequence). The CDR3 is 17 residues long. This CDR3 is CASSSGPGSVSNQPQHF. The CDR3 nucleotides are TGTGCCAGTAGTAGCGGGCCAGGGTCTGTAAGCAATCAGCCCCAGCATTTT.

J is TRBJ2-1 and V is TRBV3-1 (or the pseudogene TRBV3-2); 9 positions match TRBD2. The CDR3 is made up of 18 amino acids. V shed 3 bases and J 9 bases; nucleotides not matched to a gene: 18. Germline CDR1 LGHDT, CDR2 YNNKEL (reference sequence). CDR3 bases: TGTGCCAGCAGCCACAAACCCCTTGGGGGCGGGGGGGCCCGTGAGCAGTTCTTC. Translated, it gives CASSHKPLGGGGAREQFF.

CDR3 nucleotide sequence: TGTGCCAGCAGCCCCTTTGAGCCGGGGGGGGAAGCTTTCTTT. This translates into CASSPFEPGGEAFF. The V gene is TRBV14, the J gene TRBJ1-1; D might be TRBD1 (5 bases). CDR1 SGHDN and CDR2 FVKESK come from the germline V gene. The CDR3 runs 14 residues. The V end lost 4 bases, the J end lost 8 bases, and 17 bases lay between the germline ends.

This clone is labeled medium-sized. The V and J genes are TRBV7-2 and TRBJ2-3; TRBD1 agrees at 7 bases. The CDR3 sequence is 14 residues long. After removal of 4 bases from V and 4 bases from J, the junction contained 5 bases not matched to a gene. The V gene's germline CDR1 is SGHTA and CDR2 FQGNSA. CDR3 sequence reads: CASSSGQWSDTQYF. The CDR3 bases are TGTGCCAGCAGCTCGGGACAGTGGTCAGATACGCAGTATTTT.

The chain is built from TRBV28 and TRBJ2-2, with TRBD2 as a possible D gene (5 bases). Trimming removed 5 bases from V and 4 bases from J, with 20 bases in between. CDR3 length: 17 amino acids. CDR1 is MDHEN, CDR2 SYDVKM, per germline. The CDR3 sequence: CASSPPAPVAGTGELFF. Written as DNA, the CDR3 is TGTGCCAGCAGTCCACCCGCCCCAGTTGCGGGCACCGGGGAGCTGTTTTTT.

This clone has only one observation. This chain uses TRBV7-9 with TRBJ2-3; D remains ambiguous. Trimming took 5 bases from V and 2 from J, leaving 8 bases between them. CDR3 length: 13 amino acids. CDR1 is SEHNR and CDR2 is FQNEAQ in the germline V gene (reference sequence). CDR3 nucleotide sequence: TGTGCCAGCAGCCCCTCGGACACAGATACGCAGTATTTT. It codes for CASSPSDTDTQYF. Supplemented by reference TRBV7-9 and TRBJ2-3, the full variable domain reads DTGVSQNPRHKITKRGQNVTFRCDPISEHNRLYWYRQTLGQGPEFLTYFQNEAQLEKSRLLSDRFSAERPKGSFSTLEIQRTEQGDSAMYLCASSPSDTDTQYFGPGTRLTVL.

The rearrangement links TRBV5-6 to TRBJ2-5, with 10 bases that match TRBD1. CDR1 and CDR2 (germline): SGHDT, YYEEEE. The CDR3 totals 14 residues. V lost 4 bases and J lost 3; bases outside the gene matches: 3. This chain's CDR3 is CASSRGTGEETQYF. The DNA for the CDR3 is TGTGCCAGCAGCCGTGGGACAGGGGAAGAGACCCAGTACTTC.

The chain links TRBV7-8 to TRBJ2-7; D may be TRBD2 (6 bases). The ends were cut back, 5 bases at V and 3 bases at J, with 17 bases in the middle. The germline V gene has CDR1 SGHVS and CDR2 FQNEAQ. The CDR3 runs to 15 residues. CDR3 protein: CASSRRDFEGYEQYF. CDR3 in DNA: TGTGCCAGCAGCCGAAGGGACTTTGAGGGCTACGAGCAGTACTTC. The variable domain in full, completed from reference TRBV7-8 and TRBJ2-7, reads GAGVSQSPRYKVAKRGQDVALRCDPISGHVSLFWYQQALGQGPEFLTYFQNEAQLDKSGLPSDRFFAERPEGSVSTLKIQRTQQEDSAVYLCASSRRDFEGYEQYFGPGTRLTVT.

The V and J genes are TRBV27 and TRBJ2-7; 10 bases map to TRBD2. V shed 2 bases, J shed 3 bases, and the junction held 7 bases outside the gene matches. CDR1 is MNHEY, CDR2 SMNVEV, per germline (reference sequence). The CDR3 loop spans 16 amino acids. CDR3 in DNA: TGTGCCAGCAGTTTAACCGGGACTAGCGAGGACTACGAGCAGTACTTC. Translation gives CASSLTGTSEDYEQYF.

The genes are TRBV19 and TRBJ2-3; unclear D gene. CDR1 and CDR2 from the germline V gene are LNHDA and SQIVND (reference sequence). The germline V and J ends were trimmed by 5 bases and 4 bases, with 13 bases remaining between them. The CDR3 sequence is 14 residues long. The CDR3 region is CASSFYVSADTQYF. The CDR3 bases are TGTGCCAGTAGTTTCTATGTCAGCGCAGATACGCAGTATTTT.

The V call is TRBV4-1, the J call TRBJ1-1, with D perhaps TRBD1 (6 bases). Germline V gene data show CDR1 as MGHRA and CDR2 as YSYEKL. The V gene lost 1 base and the J gene lost 3 bases, with 6 bases spanning the gap. This CDR3 has 13 amino acids. CDR3 protein: CASSQGTDTEAFF. CDR3 bases: TGCGCCAGCAGCCAAGGGACAGACACTGAAGCTTTCTTT.

The chain uses TRBV6-5 and TRBJ1-4; D ambiguous. The CDR3 totals 14 residues. The germline V and J ends were trimmed by 8 bases and 3 bases, with 13 bases remaining between them. Germline V lookup: CDR1 MNHEY, CDR2 SVGAGI. The CDR3 loop is CASSSGVANEKLFF. Written as DNA, the CDR3 is TGTGCCAGCTCGAGCGGAGTAGCTAATGAAAAACTGTTTTTT.

V is TRBV27 and J is TRBJ1-2, with D hard to call. Germline V CDR1 and CDR2: MNHEY, SMNVEV (reference sequence). Trimming shortened V by 3 bases and J by 0 bases, and 14 bases separated the two germline ends. This CDR3 region has 16 residues. Here the CDR3 DNA reads TGTGCCAGCAGTTTCGTCGGAAAGGGTACTAACTATGGCTACACCTTC. This sequence encodes CASSFVGKGTNYGYTF.

The chain carries TRBV29-1 and TRBJ1-1; 9 bases agree with TRBD1. Germline CDR1 SQVTM, CDR2 ANQGSEA. CDR3 length: 14 residues. With V trimmed by 2 bases and J by 9 bases, 10 bases remained unmatched. CDR3 protein: CSVERAGQGTKAFF. CDR3 DNA: TGCAGCGTTGAAAGGGCCGGACAGGGGACCAAAGCTTTCTTT. The whole variable domain, remainder taken from reference TRBV29-1 and TRBJ1-1, is SAVISQKPSRDICQRGTSLTIQCQVDSQVTMMFWYRQQPGQSLTLIATANQGSEATYESGFVIDKFPISRPNLTFSTLTVSNMSPEDSSIYLCSVERAGQGTKAFFGQGTRLTVV.

The CDR3 is CASSRDWTAWEQYF. CDR3 coding DNA: TGTGCCAGCAGCCGGGACTGGACGGCGTGGGAGCAGTACTTC. The chain combines TRBV7-9 with TRBJ2-7; weak D call: TRBD2 (6 bases). The ends were cut back, 5 bases at V and 7 bases at J, with 18 bases in the middle. The germline V gene encodes CDR1 SEHNR and CDR2 FQNEAQ (reference sequence). The length of the CDR3 is 14 residues.

This sequence joins TRBV6-5 and TRBJ2-3, with D maybe TRBD1 (7 bases). CDR3 length: 15 residues. The V end was cut by 6 bases, the J end by 11 bases, with 24 bases between. In germline, CDR1 is MNHEY, CDR2 SVGAGI. CDR3 loop: CASRSTQGGHGRQYF. The CDR3 DNA reads TGTGCCAGCAGATCTACGCAGGGGGGCCACGGGAGGCAGTATTTT.

The chain carries TRBV7-9 and TRBJ1-2; possible D gene TRBD1, 6 bases. Germline lookup yields CDR1 SEHNR and CDR2 FQNEAQ (reference sequence). V lost 0 bases, J lost 6 bases, and 11 bases lay in between. This CDR3 region has 14 residues. The CDR3 nucleotides read TGTGCCAGCAGCTTAGCGCAGGGGTTGAATGGCTACACCTTC. Encoded protein: CASSLAQGLNGYTF. Combining the CDR3 with reference TRBV7-9 and TRBJ1-2 gives the whole variable domain DTGVSQNPRHKITKRGQNVTFRCDPISEHNRLYWYRQTLGQGPEFLTYFQNEAQLEKSRLLSDRFSAERPKGSFSTLEIQRTEQGDSAMYLCASSLAQGLNGYTFGSGTRLTVV.

The chain has TRBV19 and TRBJ1-1; D might be TRBD1 (6 bases). Germline loops: CDR1 LNHDA, CDR2 SQIVND (reference sequence). V lost 10 bases, J lost 5 bases, and 17 bases lay in between. There are 13 residues in the CDR3. The CDR3 nucleotides read TGTGCCACCCAAGGAGGGGGAATTACTGAAGCTTTCTTT. Translated, it gives CATQGGGITEAFF.

This clone was detected once. This chain connects TRBV30 to TRBJ2-2, with D hard to call. The germline V gene encodes CDR1 GTSNPN and CDR2 SVGIG (reference sequence). This CDR3 contains 14 residues. With 2 bases removed from V and 7 bases from J, the gap between germline ends came to 14 bases. CDR3 coding DNA: TGTGCCTGGAGTAATTACGGACCGGGCGGGGAGCTGTTTTTT. This sequence encodes CAWSNYGPGGELFF.

This clone appeared a few times. In nucleotides, the CDR3 is TGTGCCAGCAGTGAAGCGGGAAGCGGTCAGCCCCAGCATTTT. It encodes CASSEAGSGQPQHF. This rearrangement joins TRBV6-1 to TRBJ1-5; D is unresolved. The V gene's germline CDR1 is MNHNS and CDR2 SASEGT. V shed 0 bases and J shed 6 bases, with 9 bases lying between them. The CDR3 has 14 residues.

The V call is TRBV28, the J call TRBJ2-3; TRBD2 might be the D (5 bases). Trimming took off 3 bases at V and 2 bases at J, with 12 bases between the two ends. The length of the CDR3 is 15 residues. Germline CDR1 is MDHEN and CDR2 is SYDVKM. CDR3 region: CASSFGEGNTDTQYF. The CDR3 DNA is TGTGCCAGCAGTTTCGGAGAGGGAAACACAGATACGCAGTATTTT.

This sequence joins TRBV27 and TRBJ2-6; D uncertain. The CDR3 contains 20 residues. V shed 0 bases and J shed 0 bases, with 18 bases lying between them. Germline-derived CDR1 and CDR2 are MNHEY and SMNVEV (reference sequence). CDR3 sequence reads: CASSLSQTEQPLSGANVLTF. CDR3 in DNA: TGTGCCAGCAGTTTATCTCAGACGGAGCAACCCCTCTCTGGGGCCAACGTCCTGACTTTC.